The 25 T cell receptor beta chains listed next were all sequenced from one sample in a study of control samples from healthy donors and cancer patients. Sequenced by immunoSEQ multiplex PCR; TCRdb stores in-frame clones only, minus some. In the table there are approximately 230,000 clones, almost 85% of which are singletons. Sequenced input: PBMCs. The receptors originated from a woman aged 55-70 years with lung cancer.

The CDR3 DNA follows: TGTGCCAGCAGCTTAGTGGTCAGGGGGCTGGAAGGCTACACCTTC. Translating gives CASSLVVRGLEGYTF. The rearrangement joins TRBV7-2 to TRBJ1-2, with 8 bases that match TRBD1. Germline V gives CDR1 SGHTA, CDR2 FQGNSA. The CDR3 consists of 15 residues. The J segment lost 8 bases and the V segment lost 1 base, leaving 9 bases of the junction unmatched.

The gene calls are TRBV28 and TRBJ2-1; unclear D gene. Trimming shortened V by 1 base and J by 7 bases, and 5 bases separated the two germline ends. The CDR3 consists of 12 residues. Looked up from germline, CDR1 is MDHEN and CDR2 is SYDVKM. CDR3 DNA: TGTGCCAGCAGTTTATCCCAGAATGAGCAGTTCTTC. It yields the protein CASSLSQNEQFF.

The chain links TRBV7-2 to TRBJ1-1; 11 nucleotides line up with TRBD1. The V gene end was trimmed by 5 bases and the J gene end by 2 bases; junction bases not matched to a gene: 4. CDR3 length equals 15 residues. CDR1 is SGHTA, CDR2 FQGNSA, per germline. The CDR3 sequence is CASSMWTGGNTEAFF. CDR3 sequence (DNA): TGTGCCAGCAGCATGTGGACAGGGGGCAACACTGAAGCTTTCTTT.

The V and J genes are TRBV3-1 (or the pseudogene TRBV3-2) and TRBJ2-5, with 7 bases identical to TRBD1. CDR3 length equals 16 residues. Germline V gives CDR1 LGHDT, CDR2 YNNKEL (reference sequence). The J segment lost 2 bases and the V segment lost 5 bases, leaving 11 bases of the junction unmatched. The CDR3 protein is CASSTAQSGQQETQYF. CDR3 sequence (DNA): TGTGCCAGCAGCACCGCTCAGTCGGGACAGCAAGAGACCCAGTACTTC.

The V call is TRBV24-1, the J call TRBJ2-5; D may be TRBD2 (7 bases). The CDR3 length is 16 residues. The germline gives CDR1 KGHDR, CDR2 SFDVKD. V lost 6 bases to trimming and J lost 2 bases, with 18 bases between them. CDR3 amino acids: CATSPGGGGVQETQYF. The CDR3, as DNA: TGTGCCACCAGTCCGGGGGGCGGAGGGGTTCAAGAGACCCAGTACTTC.

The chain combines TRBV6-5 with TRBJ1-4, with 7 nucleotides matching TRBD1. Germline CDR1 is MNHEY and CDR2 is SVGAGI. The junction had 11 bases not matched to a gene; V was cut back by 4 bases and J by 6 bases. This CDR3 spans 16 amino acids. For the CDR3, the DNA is TGTGCCAGCAGTTCCCCTAAGACAGGGAGACATGAAAAACTGTTTTTT. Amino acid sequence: CASSSPKTGRHEKLFF.

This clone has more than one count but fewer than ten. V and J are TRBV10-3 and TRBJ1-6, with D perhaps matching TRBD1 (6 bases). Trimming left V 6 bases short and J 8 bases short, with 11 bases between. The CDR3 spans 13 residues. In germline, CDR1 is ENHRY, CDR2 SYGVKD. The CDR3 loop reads CAIRDRNYSPLHF. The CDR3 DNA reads TGTGCCATCAGGGACAGAAATTATTCACCCCTCCACTTT.

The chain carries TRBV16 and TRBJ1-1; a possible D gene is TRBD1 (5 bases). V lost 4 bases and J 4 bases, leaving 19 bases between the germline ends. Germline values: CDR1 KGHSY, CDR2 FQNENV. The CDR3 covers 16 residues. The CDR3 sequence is CASSLSARVISTEAFF. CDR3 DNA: TGTGCCAGCAGCCTCTCCGCCAGGGTTATTAGCACTGAAGCTTTCTTT.

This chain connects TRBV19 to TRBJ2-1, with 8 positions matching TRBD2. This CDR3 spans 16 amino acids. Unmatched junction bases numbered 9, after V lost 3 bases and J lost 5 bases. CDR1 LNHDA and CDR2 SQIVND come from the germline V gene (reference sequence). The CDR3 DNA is TGTGCCAGTAGTATTCTTCGGACTAGCAGCCACAATGAGCAGTTCTTC. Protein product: CASSILRTSSHNEQFF. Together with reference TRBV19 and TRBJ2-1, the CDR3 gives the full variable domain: DGGITQSPKYLFRKEGQNVTLSCEQNLNHDAMYWYRQDPGQGLRLIYYSQIVNDFQKGDIAEGYSVSREKKESFPLTVTSAQKNPTAFYLCASSILRTSSHNEQFFGPGTRLTVL.

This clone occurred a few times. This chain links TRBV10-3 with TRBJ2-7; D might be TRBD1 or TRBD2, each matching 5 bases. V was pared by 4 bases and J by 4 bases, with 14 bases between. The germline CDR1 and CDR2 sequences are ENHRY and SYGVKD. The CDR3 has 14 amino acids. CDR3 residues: CAISGKGSEYEQYF. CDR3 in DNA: TGTGCCATCAGTGGTAAGGGGAGTGAATACGAGCAGTACTTC.

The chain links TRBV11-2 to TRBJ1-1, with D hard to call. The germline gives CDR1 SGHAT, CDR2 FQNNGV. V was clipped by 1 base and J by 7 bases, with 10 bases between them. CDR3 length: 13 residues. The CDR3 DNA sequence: TGTGCCAGCAGCTTAGTAAATAAGGTTGAAGCTTTCTTT. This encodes CASSLVNKVEAFF.

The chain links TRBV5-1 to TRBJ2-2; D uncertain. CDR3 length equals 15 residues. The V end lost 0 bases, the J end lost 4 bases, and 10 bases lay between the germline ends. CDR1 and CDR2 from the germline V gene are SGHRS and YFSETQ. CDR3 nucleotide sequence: TGCGCCAGCAGCTTGGCCGCGGAGAGCACCGGGGAGCTGTTTTTT. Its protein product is CASSLAAESTGELFF. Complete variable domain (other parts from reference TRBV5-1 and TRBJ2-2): KAGVTQTPRYLIKTRGQQVTLSCSPISGHRSVSWYQQTPGQGLQFLFEYFSETQRNKGNFPGRFSGRQFSNSRSEMNVSTLELGDSALYLCASSLAAESTGELFFGEGSRLTVL.

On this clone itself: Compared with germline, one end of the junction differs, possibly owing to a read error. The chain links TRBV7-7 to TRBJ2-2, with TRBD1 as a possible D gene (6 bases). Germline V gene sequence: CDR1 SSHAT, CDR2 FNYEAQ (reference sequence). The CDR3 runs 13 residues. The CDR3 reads CASSLSGAGELFF. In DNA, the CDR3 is TGTGCTAGCAGCTTATCAGGGGCCGGGGAGCTGTTTTTT.

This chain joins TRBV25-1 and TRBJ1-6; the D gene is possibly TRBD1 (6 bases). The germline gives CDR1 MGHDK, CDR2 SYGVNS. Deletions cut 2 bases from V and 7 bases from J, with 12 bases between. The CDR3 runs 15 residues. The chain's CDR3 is CASSEGRGANSPLHF. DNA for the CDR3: TGTGCCAGCAGTGAAGGCAGGGGCGCGAATTCACCCCTCCACTTT.

CDR3 in DNA: TGTGCCAGCAGCTTAGGGGACGAGACCCAGTACTTC. This sequence encodes CASSLGDETQYF. The chain is built from TRBV7-9 and TRBJ2-5; tentatively, D is TRBD1 or TRBD2 (5 bases each). V was shortened by 1 base and J by 5 bases, with 5 bases between the two germline ends. The CDR3 consists of 12 residues. CDR1 is SEHNR, CDR2 FQNEAQ, per germline (reference sequence).

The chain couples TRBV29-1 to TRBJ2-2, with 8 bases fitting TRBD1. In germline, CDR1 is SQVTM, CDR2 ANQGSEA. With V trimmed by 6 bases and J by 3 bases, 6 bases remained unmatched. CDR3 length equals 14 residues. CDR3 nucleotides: TGCAGCGTCCAGGGGGCGCAGGACACCGGGGAGCTGTTTTTT. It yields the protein CSVQGAQDTGELFF.

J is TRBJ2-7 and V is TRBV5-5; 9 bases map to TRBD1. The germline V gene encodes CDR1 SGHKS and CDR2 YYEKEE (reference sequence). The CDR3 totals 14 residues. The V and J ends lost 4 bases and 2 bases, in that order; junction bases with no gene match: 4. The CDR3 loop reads CASSRTGEAYEQYF. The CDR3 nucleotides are TGTGCCAGCAGCCGGACAGGGGAGGCCTACGAGCAGTACTTC.

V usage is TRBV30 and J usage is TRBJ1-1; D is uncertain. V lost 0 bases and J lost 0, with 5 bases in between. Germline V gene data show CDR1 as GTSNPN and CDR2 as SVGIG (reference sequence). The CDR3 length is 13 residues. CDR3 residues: CAWSVDVNTEAFF. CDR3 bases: TGTGCCTGGAGTGTAGACGTGAACACTGAAGCTTTCTTT. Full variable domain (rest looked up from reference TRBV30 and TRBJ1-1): SQTIHQWPATLVQPVGSPLSLECTVEGTSNPNLYWYRQAAGRGLQLLFYSVGIGQISSEVPQNLSASRPQDRQFILSSKKLLLSDSGFYLCAWSVDVNTEAFFGQGTRLTVV.

The CDR3 nucleotides read TGTGCCAGCAGCTTAGCGGTCCGGGGGTCCTACGAGCAGTACTTC. Its translation is CASSLAVRGSYEQYF. The rearrangement joins TRBV7-2 to TRBJ2-7; D might be TRBD2 (6 bases). V lost 0 bases, J lost 1 base, and 10 bases lay in between. The germline gives CDR1 SGHTA, CDR2 FQGNSA. The CDR3 length is 15 residues.

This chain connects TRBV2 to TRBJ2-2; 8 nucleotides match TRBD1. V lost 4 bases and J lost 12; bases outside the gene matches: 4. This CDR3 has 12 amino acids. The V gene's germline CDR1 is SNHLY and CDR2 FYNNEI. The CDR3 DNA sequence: TGTGCCAGCAGTGCCCGACAGGGGAAGCTGTTTTTT. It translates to CASSARQGKLFF.

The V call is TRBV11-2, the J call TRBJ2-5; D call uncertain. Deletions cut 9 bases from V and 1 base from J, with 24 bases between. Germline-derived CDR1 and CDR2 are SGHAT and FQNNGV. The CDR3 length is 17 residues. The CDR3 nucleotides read TGTGCCAGTACCCCCCGCCAGGCCTTTTATTCCCAAGAGACCCAGTACTTC. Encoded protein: CASTPRQAFYSQETQYF.

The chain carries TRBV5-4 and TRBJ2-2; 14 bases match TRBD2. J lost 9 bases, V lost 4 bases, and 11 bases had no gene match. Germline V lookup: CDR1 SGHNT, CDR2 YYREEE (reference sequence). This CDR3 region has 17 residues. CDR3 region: CASSTGTSGGRRRELFF. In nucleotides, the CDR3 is TGTGCCAGCAGCACCGGGACTAGCGGGGGACGGCGTAGGGAGCTGTTTTTT. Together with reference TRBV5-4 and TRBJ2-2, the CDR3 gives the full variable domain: ETGVTQSPTHLIKTRGQQVTLRCSSQSGHNTVSWYQQALGQGPQFIFQYYREEENGRGNFPPRFSGLQFPNYSSELNVNALELDDSALYLCASSTGTSGGRRRELFFGEGSRLTVL.

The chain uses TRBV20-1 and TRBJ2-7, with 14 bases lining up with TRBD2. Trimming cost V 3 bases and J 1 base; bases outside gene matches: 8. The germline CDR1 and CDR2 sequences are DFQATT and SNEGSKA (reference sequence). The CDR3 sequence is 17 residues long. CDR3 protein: CSASQTSGRAGSYEQYF. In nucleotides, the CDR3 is TGCAGTGCTAGTCAGACTAGCGGGAGGGCCGGTTCCTACGAGCAGTACTTC.

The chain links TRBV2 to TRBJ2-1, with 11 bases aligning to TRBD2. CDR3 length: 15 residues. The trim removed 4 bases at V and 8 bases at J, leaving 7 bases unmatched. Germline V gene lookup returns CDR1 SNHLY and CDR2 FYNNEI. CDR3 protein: CASSVLAGGRDEQFF. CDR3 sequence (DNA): TGTGCCAGCAGTGTCTTAGCGGGGGGGCGGGATGAGCAGTTCTTC.

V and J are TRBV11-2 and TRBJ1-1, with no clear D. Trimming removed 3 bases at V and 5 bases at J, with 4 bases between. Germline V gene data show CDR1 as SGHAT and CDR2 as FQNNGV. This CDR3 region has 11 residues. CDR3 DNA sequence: TGTGCCAGCAGCTTTAGTACTGAAGCTTTCTTT. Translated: CASSFSTEAFF.